Shown below are 11 T cell receptor beta chains from a single sample sequenced in a study of T cell clusters in autoimmune cytopenias. One tube held mixed TRB-A and TRB-B primer pools for touch-down PCR. After re-calling the multiplex PCR reads, TCRdb lists one entry per CDR3 protein, DNA absent. The sample totals about 3,000 distinct CDR3 sequences. TRB was amplified from approximately 250 ng of peripheral blood genomic DNA per sample. Material for sequencing was peripheral blood. Receptor source: a human donor with an autoimmune cytopenia or autoimmune hepatitis (not recorded which).

This clonotype ranks as medium-sized in terms of frequency. The rearrangement links TRBV27 to TRBJ1-2; TCRdb's D call, TRBD1, is unchecked because there is no DNA. The CDR3 is 15 amino acids. Looked up from germline, CDR1 is MNHEY and CDR2 is SMNVEV (reference sequence). The CDR3 reads CASSIGTGGNYGYTF.

The V and J genes are TRBV5-1 and TRBJ1-1. Germline CDR1 and CDR2: SGHRS and YFSETQ. There are 14 residues in the CDR3. The CDR3 reads CASSPPSGADEAFF.

This clonotype shows up as medium-sized by frequency. CDR3: CASSRLAGLGYTF. V is TRBV5-6 and J is TRBJ1-2. Germline values: CDR1 SGHDT, CDR2 YYEEEE. The CDR3 sequence is 13 residues long.

This clonotype is called medium-sized based on its frequency. The V and J genes are TRBV5-6 and TRBJ2-5; the TCRdb D gene call, TRBD2, has no DNA to confirm it. Germline lookup yields CDR1 SGHDT and CDR2 YYEEEE. The CDR3 loop spans 17 amino acids. Here the CDR3 reads CASSSDPGLAVQETQYF. Together with reference TRBV5-6 and TRBJ2-5, the CDR3 gives the full variable domain: DAGVTQSPTHLIKTRGQQVTLRCSPKSGHDTVSWYQQALGQGPQFIFQYYEEEERQRGNFPDRFSGHQFPNYSSELNVNALLLGDSALYLCASSSDPGLAVQETQYFGPGTRLLVL.

This clonotype is classed as medium-sized by frequency. The V and J genes are TRBV5-1 and TRBJ2-3; TCRdb selects TRBD1, and the lack of DNA leaves this call unchecked. The CDR3 length is 15 residues. From germline, CDR1 is SGHRS and CDR2 YFSETQ. The CDR3 loop is CASSLAGGGTDTQYF.

This clonotype shows up as medium-sized by frequency. V and J are TRBV7-6 and TRBJ1-1; the TCRdb call, TRBD1, lacks DNA for checking. Germline-derived CDR1 and CDR2 are SGHVS and FNYEAQ. The CDR3 covers 13 residues. CDR3 protein: CASSDRDTTEAFF.

The gene calls are TRBV5-1 and TRBJ2-1; the D gene TCRdb calls, TRBD1, cannot be checked with no DNA. The CDR3 runs 15 residues. Germline CDR1 is SGHRS and CDR2 is YFSETQ. CDR3: CASSLERTGFNEQFF.

The rearrangement links TRBV19 to TRBJ2-3. CDR3 size: 12 residues. CDR1 LNHDA and CDR2 SQIVND come from the germline V gene (reference sequence). This chain's CDR3 is CASSLLFYTQYF. Full variable domain (rest looked up from reference TRBV19 and TRBJ2-3): DGGITQSPKYLFRKEGQNVTLSCEQNLNHDAMYWYRQDPGQGLRLIYYSQIVNDFQKGDIAEGYSVSREKKESFPLTVTSAQKNPTAFYLCASSLLFYTQYFGPGTRLTVL.

This clonotype is classed as medium-sized (0.01 to 0.1%) by frequency. The rearrangement uses TRBV24-1 and TRBJ1-3. This CDR3 region has 14 residues. Germline CDR1 and CDR2: KGHDR and SFDVKD. Here the CDR3 reads CATSDSRGGNTIYF.

This chain links TRBV5-3 with TRBJ1-3. TRBV5-3 is recorded as an ORF, its role being uncertain. This CDR3 is built from 16 residues. Here the CDR3 reads CASSGGSSTSGNTIYF.

Frequency places this clonotype as medium-sized. The rearrangement links TRBV5-4 to TRBJ2-1; TCRdb reports TRBD1, a call that lacks DNA to check it against. The CDR3 sequence is 14 residues long. Germline V gives CDR1 SGHNT, CDR2 YYREEE (reference sequence). The CDR3 protein is CASSSARGWNEQFF. The full variable domain, its missing parts supplied by reference TRBV5-4 and TRBJ2-1, is ETGVTQSPTHLIKTRGQQVTLRCSSQSGHNTVSWYQQALGQGPQFIFQYYREEENGRGNFPPRFSGLQFPNYSSELNVNALELDDSALYLCASSSARGWNEQFFGPGTRLTVL.